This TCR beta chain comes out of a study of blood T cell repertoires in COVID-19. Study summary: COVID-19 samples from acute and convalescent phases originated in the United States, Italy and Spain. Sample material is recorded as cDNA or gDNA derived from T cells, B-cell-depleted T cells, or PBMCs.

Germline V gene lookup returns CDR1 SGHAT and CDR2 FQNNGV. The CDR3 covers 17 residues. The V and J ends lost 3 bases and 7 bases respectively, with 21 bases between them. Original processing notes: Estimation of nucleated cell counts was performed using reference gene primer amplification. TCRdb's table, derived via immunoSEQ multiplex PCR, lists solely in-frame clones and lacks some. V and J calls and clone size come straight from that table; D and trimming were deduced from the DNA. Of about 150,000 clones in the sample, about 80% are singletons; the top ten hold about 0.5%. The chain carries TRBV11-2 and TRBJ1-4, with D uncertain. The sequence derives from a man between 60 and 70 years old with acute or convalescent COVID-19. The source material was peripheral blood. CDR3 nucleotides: TGTGCCAGCAGCTTCTTTGGCGTCCCGGCGGGTGGTGAAAAACTGTTTTTT. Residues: CASSFFGVPAGGEKLFF.